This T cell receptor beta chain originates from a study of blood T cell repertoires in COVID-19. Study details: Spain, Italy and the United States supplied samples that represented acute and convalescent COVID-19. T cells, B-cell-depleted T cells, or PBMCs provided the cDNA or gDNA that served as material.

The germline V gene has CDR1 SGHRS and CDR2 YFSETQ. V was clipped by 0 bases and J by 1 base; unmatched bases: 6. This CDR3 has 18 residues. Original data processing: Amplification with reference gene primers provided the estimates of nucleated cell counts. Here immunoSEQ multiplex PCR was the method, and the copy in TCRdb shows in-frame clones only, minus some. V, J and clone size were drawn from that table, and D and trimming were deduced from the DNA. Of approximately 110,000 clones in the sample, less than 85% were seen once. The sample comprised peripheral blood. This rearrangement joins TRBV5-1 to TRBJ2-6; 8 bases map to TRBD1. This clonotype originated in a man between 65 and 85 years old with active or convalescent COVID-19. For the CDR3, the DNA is TGCGCCAGCAGCTTGGCGACAGGGGCAGTATCTGGGGCCAACGTCCTGACTTTC. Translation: CASSLATGAVSGANVLTF.